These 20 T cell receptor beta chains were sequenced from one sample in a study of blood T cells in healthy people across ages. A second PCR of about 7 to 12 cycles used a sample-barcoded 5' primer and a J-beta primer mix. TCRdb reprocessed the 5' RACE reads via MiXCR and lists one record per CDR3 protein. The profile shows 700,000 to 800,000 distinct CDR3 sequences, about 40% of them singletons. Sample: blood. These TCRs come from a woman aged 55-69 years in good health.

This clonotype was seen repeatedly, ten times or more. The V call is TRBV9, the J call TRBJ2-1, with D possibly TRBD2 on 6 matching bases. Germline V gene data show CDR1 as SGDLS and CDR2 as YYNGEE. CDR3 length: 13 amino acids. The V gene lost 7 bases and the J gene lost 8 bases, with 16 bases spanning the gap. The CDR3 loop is CASGTGSVDEQFF. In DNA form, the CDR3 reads TGTGCCAGCGGGACCGGGAGCGTTGATGAGCAGTTCTTC. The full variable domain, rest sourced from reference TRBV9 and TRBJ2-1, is DSGVTQTPKHLITATGQRVTLRCSPRSGDLSVYWYQQSLDQGLQFLIQYYNGEERAKGNILERFSAQQFPDLHSELNLSSLELGDSALYFCASGTGSVDEQFFGPGTRLTVL.

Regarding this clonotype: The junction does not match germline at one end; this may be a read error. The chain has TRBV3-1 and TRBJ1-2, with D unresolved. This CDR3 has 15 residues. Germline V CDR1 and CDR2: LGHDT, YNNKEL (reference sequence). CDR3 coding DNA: TGTGCCAGCAGCCAAGCCGGACGCACCAACTATGGCTGCACCTTC. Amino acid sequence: CASSQAGRTNYGCTF. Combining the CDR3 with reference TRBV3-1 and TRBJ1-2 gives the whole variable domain DTAVSQTPKYLVTQMGNDKSIKCEQNLGHDTMYWYKQDSKKFLKIMFSYNNKELIINETVPNRFSPKSPDKAHLNLHINSLELGDSAVYFCASSQAGRTNYGCTFGSGTRLTVV.

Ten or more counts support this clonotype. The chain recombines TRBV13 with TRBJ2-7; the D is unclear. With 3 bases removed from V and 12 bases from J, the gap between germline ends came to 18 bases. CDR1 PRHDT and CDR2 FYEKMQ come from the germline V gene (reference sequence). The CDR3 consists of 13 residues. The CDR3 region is CASSFQPPASLYF. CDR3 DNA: TGTGCCAGCAGCTTCCAACCCCCGGCTTCGTTGTACTTC.

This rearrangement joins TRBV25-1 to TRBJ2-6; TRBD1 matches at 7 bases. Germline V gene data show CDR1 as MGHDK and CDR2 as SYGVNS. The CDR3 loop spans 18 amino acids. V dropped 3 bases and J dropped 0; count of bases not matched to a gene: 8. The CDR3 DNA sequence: TGTGCCAGCAGTGAGCAGACAGGGCTCTCCTCTGGGGCCAACGTCCTGACTTTC. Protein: CASSEQTGLSSGANVLTF.

The CDR3 reads CASSLVRGRNEQFF. As DNA, the CDR3 is TGTGCCAGCAGCTTGGTCAGGGGAAGGAATGAGCAGTTCTTC. V is TRBV5-8 and J is TRBJ2-1; tentative D call: TRBD1 (6 bases). The germline gives CDR1 SGHTS, CDR2 YDEGEE. The CDR3 runs 14 residues. Trimming stripped 0 bases from V and 7 bases from J, with 11 bases between.

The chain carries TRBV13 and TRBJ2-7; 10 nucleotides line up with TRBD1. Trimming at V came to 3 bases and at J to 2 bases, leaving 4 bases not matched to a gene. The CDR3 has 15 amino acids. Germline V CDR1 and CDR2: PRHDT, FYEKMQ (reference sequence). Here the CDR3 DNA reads TGTGCCAGCAGCTTCCGGGACAGGGGACCCTACGAGCAGTACTTC. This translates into CASSFRDRGPYEQYF.

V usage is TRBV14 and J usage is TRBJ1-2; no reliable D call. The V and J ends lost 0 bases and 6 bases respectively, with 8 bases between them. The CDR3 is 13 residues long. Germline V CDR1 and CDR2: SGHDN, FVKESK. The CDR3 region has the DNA TGTGCCAGCAGCCAAGATAGGATCCATGGCTACACCTTC. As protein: CASSQDRIHGYTF.

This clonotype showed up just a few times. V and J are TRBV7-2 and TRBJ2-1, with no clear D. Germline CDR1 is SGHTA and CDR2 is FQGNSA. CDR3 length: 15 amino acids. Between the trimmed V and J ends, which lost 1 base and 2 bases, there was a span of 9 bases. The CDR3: CASSLGGIAYNEQFF. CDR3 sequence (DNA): TGTGCCAGCAGCTTAGGGGGAATAGCCTACAATGAGCAGTTCTTC.

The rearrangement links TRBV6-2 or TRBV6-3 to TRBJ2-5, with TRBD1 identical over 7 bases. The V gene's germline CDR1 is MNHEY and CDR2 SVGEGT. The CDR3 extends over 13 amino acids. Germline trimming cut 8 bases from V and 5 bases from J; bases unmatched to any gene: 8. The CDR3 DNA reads TGTGCCAGCTCTGGACAGGATCGGGAGACCCAGTACTTC. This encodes CASSGQDRETQYF.

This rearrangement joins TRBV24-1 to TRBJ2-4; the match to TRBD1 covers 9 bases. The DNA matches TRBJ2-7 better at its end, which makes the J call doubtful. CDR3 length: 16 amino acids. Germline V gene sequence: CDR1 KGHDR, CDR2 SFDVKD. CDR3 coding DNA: TGTGCCACCAGTGATCATGGACAGGGGCCTACCTACGAGCAGTACTTC. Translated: CATSDHGQGPTYEQYF.

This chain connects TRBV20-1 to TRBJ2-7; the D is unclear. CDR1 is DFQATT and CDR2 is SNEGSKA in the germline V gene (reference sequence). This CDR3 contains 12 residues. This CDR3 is CRALIQAYEQYF. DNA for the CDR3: TGCAGGGCCTTAATCCAGGCCTACGAGCAGTACTTC.

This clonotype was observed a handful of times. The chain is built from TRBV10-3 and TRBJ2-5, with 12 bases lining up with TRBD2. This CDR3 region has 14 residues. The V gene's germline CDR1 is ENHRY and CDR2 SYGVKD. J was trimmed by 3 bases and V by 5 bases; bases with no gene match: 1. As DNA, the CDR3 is TGTGCCATCAGTAGGACTAGCGGGGAAGAGACCCAGTACTTC. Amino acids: CAISRTSGEETQYF.

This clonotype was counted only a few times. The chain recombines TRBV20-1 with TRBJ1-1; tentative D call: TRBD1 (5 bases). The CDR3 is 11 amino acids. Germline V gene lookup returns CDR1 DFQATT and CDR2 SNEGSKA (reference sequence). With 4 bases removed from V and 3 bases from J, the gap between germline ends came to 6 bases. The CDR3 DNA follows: TGCAGTGCTAAAGGGGACACTGAAGCTTTCTTT. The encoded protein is CSAKGDTEAFF.

For the CDR3, the DNA is TGTGCCAGCAGTAACCGACCAGCGGGAGCCGCGTACAATGAGCAGTTCTTC. Encoded protein: CASSNRPAGAAYNEQFF. This sequence joins TRBV27 and TRBJ2-1, with 8 bases lining up with TRBD2. Germline assignment: CDR1 MNHEY and CDR2 SMNVEV (reference sequence). The CDR3 sequence is 17 residues long. V shed 5 bases, J shed 4 bases, and the junction held 13 bases outside the gene matches.

The CDR3 here is CASSGRGQYSNQPQHF. The CDR3 DNA sequence: TGTGCCAGCAGCGGACGAGGACAGTATAGCAATCAGCCCCAGCATTTT. The chain employs TRBV6-6 and TRBJ1-5; possibly TRBD1 for D (6 bases). Trimming pared 6 bases from V and 0 bases from J, leaving 15 bases between. CDR1 and CDR2 from the germline V gene are MNHNY and SVGAGI (reference sequence). The CDR3 is 16 amino acids.

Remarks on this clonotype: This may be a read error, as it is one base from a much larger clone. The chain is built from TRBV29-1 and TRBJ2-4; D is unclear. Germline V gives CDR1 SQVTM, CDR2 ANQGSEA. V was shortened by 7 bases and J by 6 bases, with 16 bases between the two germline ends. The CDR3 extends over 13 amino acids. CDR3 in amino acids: CSGTGYPVNIQYF. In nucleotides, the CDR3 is TGCAGCGGGACCGGGTACCCGGTAAACATTCAGTACTTC.

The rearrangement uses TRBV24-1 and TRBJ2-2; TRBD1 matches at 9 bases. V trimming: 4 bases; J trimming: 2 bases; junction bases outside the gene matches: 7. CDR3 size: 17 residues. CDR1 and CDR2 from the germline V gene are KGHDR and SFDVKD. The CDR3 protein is CATSEPGQGLNTGELFF. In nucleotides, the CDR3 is TGTGCCACCAGTGAACCCGGACAGGGGCTTAACACCGGGGAGCTGTTTTTT.

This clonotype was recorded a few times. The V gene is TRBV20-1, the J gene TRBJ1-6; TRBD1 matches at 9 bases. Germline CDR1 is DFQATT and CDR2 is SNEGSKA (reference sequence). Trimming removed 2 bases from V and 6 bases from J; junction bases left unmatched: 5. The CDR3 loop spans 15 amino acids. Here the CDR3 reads CSARPGTGSNSPLHF. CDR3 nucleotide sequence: TGCAGTGCTAGACCAGGGACAGGGAGTAATTCACCCCTCCACTTT.

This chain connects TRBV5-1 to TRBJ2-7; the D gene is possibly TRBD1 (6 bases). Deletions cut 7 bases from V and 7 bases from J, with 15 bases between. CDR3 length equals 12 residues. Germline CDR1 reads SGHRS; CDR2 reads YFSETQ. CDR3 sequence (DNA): TGCGCCAGCCGGGCAGGGGCTGGGGAGCAGTACTTC. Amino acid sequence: CASRAGAGEQYF.

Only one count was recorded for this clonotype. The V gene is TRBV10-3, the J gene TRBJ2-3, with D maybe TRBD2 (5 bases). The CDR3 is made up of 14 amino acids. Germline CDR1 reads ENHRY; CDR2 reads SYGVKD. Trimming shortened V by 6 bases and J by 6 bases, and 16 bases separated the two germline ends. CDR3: CAISASAGSDTQYF. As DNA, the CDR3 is TGTGCCATCAGCGCCTCTGCGGGTTCGGATACGCAGTATTTT.